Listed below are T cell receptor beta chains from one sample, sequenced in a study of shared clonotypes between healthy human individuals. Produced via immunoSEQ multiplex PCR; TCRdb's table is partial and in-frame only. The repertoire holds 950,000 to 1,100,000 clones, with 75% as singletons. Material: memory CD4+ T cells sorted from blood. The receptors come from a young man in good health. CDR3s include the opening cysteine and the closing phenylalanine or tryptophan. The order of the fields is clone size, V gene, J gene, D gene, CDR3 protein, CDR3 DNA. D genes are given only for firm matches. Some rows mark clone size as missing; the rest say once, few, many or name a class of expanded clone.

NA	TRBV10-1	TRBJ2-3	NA	CASSPSSGMGTDTQYF	TGCGCCAGCAGTCCATCTTCAGGGATGGGCACAGATACGCAGTATTTT
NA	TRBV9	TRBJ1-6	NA	CASSVGGPGSYNSPLHF	TGTGCCAGCAGCGTAGGGGGCCCAGGCTCCTATAATTCACCCCTCCACTTT
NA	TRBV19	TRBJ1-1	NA	CASTGRIEAFF	TGTGCCAGTACCGGGCGTATTGAAGCTTTCTTT
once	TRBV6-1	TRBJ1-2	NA	CASNEFNYGYTF	TGTGCCAGCAACGAGTTTAACTATGGCTACACCTTC
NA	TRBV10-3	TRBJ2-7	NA	CAISESEVSLSRHEQYF	TGTGCCATCAGTGAGTCTGAGGTCTCCCTATCCCGCCACGAGCAGTACTTC
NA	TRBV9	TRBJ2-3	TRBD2	CASSVGLAGGQVADTQYF	TGTGCCAGCAGCGTCGGACTAGCGGGAGGGCAAGTGGCAGATACGCAGTATTTT
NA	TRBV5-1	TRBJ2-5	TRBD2	CASSLESRGEGETQYF	TGCGCCAGCAGCTTGGAGTCCCGGGGGGAAGGGGAGACCCAGTACTTC
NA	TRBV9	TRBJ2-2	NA	CASSVATRGVNLGSNTGELFF	TGTGCCAGCAGCGTAGCTACTAGAGGGGTCAACCTTGGCAGTAACACCGGGGAGCTGTTTTTT
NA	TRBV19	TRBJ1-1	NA	CASSPTANPEAFF	TGTGCCAGTAGTCCGACAGCTAACCCTGAAGCTTTCTTT
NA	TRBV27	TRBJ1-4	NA	CASKGINEKLFF	TGTGCCAGCAAGGGGATTAATGAAAAACTGTTTTTT
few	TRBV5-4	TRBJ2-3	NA	CASSLDRAYTQYF	TGTGCCAGCAGCTTGGATAGGGCCTATACGCAGTATTTT
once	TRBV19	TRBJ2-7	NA	CASSIQVGNYEQYF	TGTGCCAGTAGTATTCAGGTGGGGAACTACGAGCAGTACTTC
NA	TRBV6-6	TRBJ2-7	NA	CASSYSGRYEQYF	TGTGCCAGCAGTTACTCCGGTCGTTACGAGCAGTACTTC
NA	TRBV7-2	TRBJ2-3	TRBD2	CASRRLAGATDTQYF	TGTGCCAGCAGACGACTAGCGGGAGCCACAGATACGCAGTATTTT
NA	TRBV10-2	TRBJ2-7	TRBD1	CASSWGQGPYEQYF	TGCGCCAGCAGTTGGGGACAGGGACCCTACGAGCAGTACTTC
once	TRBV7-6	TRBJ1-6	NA	CASSLAPGAGSPLHF	TGTGCCAGCAGCTTAGCGCCTGGGGCAGGATCACCCCTCCACTTT
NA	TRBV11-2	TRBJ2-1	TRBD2	CASSTSGGAINEQFF	TGTGCCAGCAGCACTAGCGGGGGGGCCATAAATGAGCAGTTCTTC
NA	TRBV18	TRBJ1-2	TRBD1	CASSVTGDYGYTF	TGTGCCAGCTCAGTGACAGGGGACTATGGCTACACCTTC
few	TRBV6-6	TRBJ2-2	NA	CASSYGLDRELFF	TGTGCCAGCAGTTATGGACTTGACCGGGAGCTGTTTTTT
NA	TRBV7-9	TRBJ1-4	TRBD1	CASSLGQAVTNEKLFF	TGTGCCAGCAGCTTGGGACAGGCGGTGACTAATGAAAAACTGTTTTTT
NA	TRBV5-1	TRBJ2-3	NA	CASSLGQYTDTQYF	TGCGCCAGCAGCTTGGGCCAGTACACAGATACGCAGTATTTT
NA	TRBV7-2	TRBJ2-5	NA	CASSFPVGGEQETQYF	TGTGCCAGCAGCTTTCCGGTCGGCGGGGAACAAGAGACCCAGTACTTC
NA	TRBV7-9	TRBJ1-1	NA	CASSLEWGMNTEAFF	TGTGCCAGCAGCTTAGAATGGGGCATGAACACTGAAGCTTTCTTT
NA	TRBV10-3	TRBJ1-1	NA	CAISEGRTEAFF	TGTGCCATCAGTGAGGGGCGGACTGAAGCTTTCTTT
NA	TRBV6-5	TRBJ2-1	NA	CASIGRAYNEQFF	TGTGCCAGCATCGGGCGGGCCTACAATGAGCAGTTCTTC
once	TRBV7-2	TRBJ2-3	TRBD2	CASSPPRAGGWSGQYF	TGTGCCAGCAGCCCTCCCAGGGCGGGAGGTTGGTCCGGGCAGTATTTT
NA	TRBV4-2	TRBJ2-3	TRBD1	CASSQGTGGADTQYF	TGTGCCAGCAGCCAAGGAACAGGGGGCGCAGATACGCAGTATTTT
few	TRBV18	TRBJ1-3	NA	CASSPGIPSGNTIYF	TGTGCCAGCTCACCAGGCATCCCCTCTGGAAACACCATATATTTT
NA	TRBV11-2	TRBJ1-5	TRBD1	CASRLMGQGYQPQHF	TGTGCCAGCAGACTAATGGGACAGGGGTATCAGCCCCAGCATTTT
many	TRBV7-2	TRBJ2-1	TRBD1	CASSVQWTGDNEQFF	TGTGCCAGCAGCGTTCAATGGACAGGGGACAATGAGCAGTTCTTC